This T cell receptor beta chain originates from a study of blood T cell repertoires in COVID-19. Study-level information: T cells, B-cell-depleted T cells, or PBMCs supplied cDNA or gDNA.

In terms of age and location, participants ranged from roughly 18 to 100 years and lived in about 25 US areas. In assigning cohorts, the study relied on participant-reported clinical history. Assay: immunoSEQ multiplex PCR; the TCRdb copy retains only in-frame clones and omits some. The data show a few hundred thousand clones, around 83% seen once. This clone was found a few times. Germline assignment: CDR1 MGHRA and CDR2 YSYEKL. This CDR3 comprises 15 residues. Trimming removed 0 bases from V and 6 bases from J; junction bases left unmatched: 2. The rearrangement uses TRBV4-1 and TRBJ2-7, with TRBD2 matching 13 bases. The source is a woman between 40 and 55 years old with acute COVID-19. Sequenced: PBMCs or T cells enriched from blood (not recorded which). DNA of the CDR3: TGCGCCAGCAGCCAAGATCGACTAGCGGGAGGCGAGCAGTACTTC. Amino acids: CASSQDRLAGGEQYF.